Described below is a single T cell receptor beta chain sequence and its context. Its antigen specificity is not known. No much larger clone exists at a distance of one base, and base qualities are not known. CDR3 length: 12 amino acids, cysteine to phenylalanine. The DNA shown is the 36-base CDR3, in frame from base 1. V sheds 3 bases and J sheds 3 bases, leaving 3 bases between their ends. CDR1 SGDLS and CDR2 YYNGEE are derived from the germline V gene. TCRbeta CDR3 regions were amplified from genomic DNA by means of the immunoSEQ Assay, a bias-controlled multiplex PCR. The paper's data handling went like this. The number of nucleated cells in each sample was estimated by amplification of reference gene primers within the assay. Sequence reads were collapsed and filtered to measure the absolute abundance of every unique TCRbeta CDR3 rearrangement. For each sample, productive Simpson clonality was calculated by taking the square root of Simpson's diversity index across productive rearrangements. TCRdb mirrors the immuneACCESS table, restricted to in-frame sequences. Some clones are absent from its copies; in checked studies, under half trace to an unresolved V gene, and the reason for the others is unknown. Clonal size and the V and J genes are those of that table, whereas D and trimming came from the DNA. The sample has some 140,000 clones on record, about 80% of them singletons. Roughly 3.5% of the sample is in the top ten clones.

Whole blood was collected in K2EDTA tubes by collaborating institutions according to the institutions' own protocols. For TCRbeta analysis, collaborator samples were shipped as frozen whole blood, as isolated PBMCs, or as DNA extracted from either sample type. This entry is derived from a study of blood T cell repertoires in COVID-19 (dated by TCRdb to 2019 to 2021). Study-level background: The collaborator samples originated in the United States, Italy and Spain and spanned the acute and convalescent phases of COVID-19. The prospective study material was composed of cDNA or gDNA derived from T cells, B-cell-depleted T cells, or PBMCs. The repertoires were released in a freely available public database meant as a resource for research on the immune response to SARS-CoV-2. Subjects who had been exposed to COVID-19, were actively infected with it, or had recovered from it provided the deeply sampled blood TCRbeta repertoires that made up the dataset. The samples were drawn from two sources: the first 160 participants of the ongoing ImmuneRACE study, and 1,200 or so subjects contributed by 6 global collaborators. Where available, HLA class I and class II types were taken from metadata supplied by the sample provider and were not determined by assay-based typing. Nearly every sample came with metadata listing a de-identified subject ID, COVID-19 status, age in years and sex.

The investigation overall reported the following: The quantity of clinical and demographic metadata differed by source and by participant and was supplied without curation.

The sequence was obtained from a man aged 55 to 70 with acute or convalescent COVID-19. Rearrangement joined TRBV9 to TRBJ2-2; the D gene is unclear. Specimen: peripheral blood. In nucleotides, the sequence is TGTGCCAGCAGCGCTGACACCGGGGAGCTGTTTTTT. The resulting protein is CASSADTGELFF.